The 5 T cell receptor beta chains presented below share a single source sample, sequenced in a study of human T cells and chemical hapten exposure. Time point in this sample: pre-sensitization, week 0. The treatment is: therapeutic diphenylcyclopropenone sensitization with weekly scalp DPC. A single record per CDR3 protein comes from TCRdb applying MiXCR to the RACE reads. The sample has about 380,000 distinct CDR3 sequences; 5.1% are singletons. Sequenced material: whole blood, taken in connection with sensitization to the hapten diphenylcyclopropenone (DPC). Receptors were obtained from a woman between 45 and 60 years old with alopecia areata. Some clones in this sample may be carry-over from other donors' samples.

In nucleotides, the CDR3 is TGTGCCAGCAGTGATTGGAAGACAGCTGACTCCTACGAGCAGTACTTC. Amino acid sequence: CASSDWKTADSYEQYF. The chain combines TRBV2 with TRBJ2-7, with D maybe TRBD1 (5 bases). Trimming took 3 bases from V and 0 from J, leaving 15 bases between them. The CDR3 has 16 residues. Germline CDR1 and CDR2: SNHLY and FYNNEI. The entire variable domain, with the rest obtained from reference TRBV2 and TRBJ2-7, is as follows: EPEVTQTPSHQVTQMGQEVILRCVPISNHLYFYWYRQILGQKVEFLVSFYNNEISEKSEIFDDQFSVERPDGSNFTLKIRSTKLEDSAMYFCASSDWKTADSYEQYFGPGTRLTVT.

The chain is built from TRBV12-3 or TRBV12-4 and TRBJ1-6; D might be TRBD1 (6 bases). This CDR3 is built from 15 residues. The V end was cut by 3 bases, the J end by 8 bases, with 14 bases between. The CDR3 is CASSFEGVSHSPLHF. CDR3 DNA: TGTGCCAGCAGTTTCGAGGGGGTATCACATTCACCCCTCCACTTT.

This clonotype was seen a handful of times. The V and J genes are TRBV20-1 and TRBJ2-1; TRBD2 matches at 16 bases. This CDR3 contains 16 residues. CDR1 DFQATT and CDR2 SNEGSKA come from the germline V gene (reference sequence). J lost 7 bases, V lost 6 bases, and 9 bases had no gene match. CDR3 in DNA: TGCAGTGCCCTCGGGACTAGCGGGAGGGCACGGAATGAGCAGTTCTTC. This gives the protein CSALGTSGRARNEQFF.

This clonotype appeared a few times. V and J are TRBV4-2 and TRBJ2-3; D is ambiguous. V gave up 1 base and J gave up 2 bases, with 7 bases separating them. The germline V gene encodes CDR1 LGHNA and CDR2 YNFKEQ. The CDR3 totals 14 residues. CDR3: CASSQAEYTDTQYF. The CDR3, as DNA: TGTGCCAGCAGCCAAGCAGAGTACACAGATACGCAGTATTTT.

The chain uses TRBV18 and TRBJ1-1; possible D gene TRBD1, 5 bases. Looked up from germline, CDR1 is KGHSH and CDR2 is LQKENI. This CDR3 has 16 amino acids. V lost 0 bases, J lost 4 bases, and 15 bases lay in between. CDR3 DNA: TGTGCCAGCTCACCACCGTCCAGGGACGGGGGCACTGAAGCTTTCTTT. This gives the protein CASSPPSRDGGTEAFF. Combining the CDR3 with reference TRBV18 and TRBJ1-1 gives the whole variable domain NAGVMQNPRHLVRRRGQEARLRCSPMKGHSHVYWYRQLPEEGLKFMVYLQKENIIDESGMPKERFSAEFPKEGPSILRIQQVVRGDSAAYFCASSPPSRDGGTEAFFGQGTRLTVV.